One sample yielded the 6 T cell receptor beta chains listed below, sequenced in a study of cytomegalovirus exposure and HLA in healthy donors (dated by TCRdb to about 2017). Preparation of the library involved the immunoSEQ multiplex PCR assay. A mixture of 60 forward primers for TCR Vbeta segments and 13 reverse primers for TCR Jbeta segments was used in the multiplex PCR. TCRdb mirrors the immuneACCESS table, restricted to in-frame sequences. Some clones are absent from its copies; in checked studies, under half trace to an unresolved V gene, and the reason for the others is unknown. The table for this sample lists about 140,000 clones; over 70% of them were counted only once. The top ten hold 2.8% of the sample. Input material: PBMCs. Receptors were obtained from a male donor in good health and CMV-seronegative.

The chain joins TRBV14 to TRBJ2-1; D uncertain. The CDR3 spans 13 residues. Germline assignment: CDR1 SGHDN and CDR2 FVKESK. V was trimmed by 1 base and J by 9 bases, leaving 10 bases between them. The CDR3 DNA reads TGTGCCAGCAGCCAAGTTCGCGTTGCTGAGCAGTTCTTC. This sequence encodes CASSQVRVAEQFF.

The chain joins TRBV2 to TRBJ2-3; the D gene is possibly TRBD2 (6 bases). Trimming removed 10 bases from V and 6 bases from J, with 17 bases in between. The germline gives CDR1 SNHLY, CDR2 FYNNEI. The CDR3 runs 13 residues. CDR3 nucleotide sequence: TGTGCCAACGCGGGACTCGGACTGGATACGCAGTATTTT. The encoded protein is CANAGLGLDTQYF.

The chain has TRBV30 and TRBJ2-1; 8 bases line up with TRBD2. Germline values: CDR1 GTSNPN, CDR2 SVGIG (reference sequence). The CDR3 has 16 amino acids. V was pared by 0 bases and J by 3 bases, with 7 bases of the junction left unmatched. For the CDR3, the DNA is TGTGCCTGGAGTGTACTAAGCGGGGGCCTCTACAATGAGCAGTTCTTC. Protein sequence: CAWSVLSGGLYNEQFF.

The DNA of the CDR3 is TGTGCCAGCAGCTCCCCGGGACACTTGAACACTGAAGCTTTCTTT. Encoded protein: CASSSPGHLNTEAFF. The chain recombines TRBV7-2 with TRBJ1-1; weak D call: TRBD1 (6 bases). Trimming removed 4 bases at V and 0 bases at J, with 12 bases between. CDR1 and CDR2 from the germline V gene are SGHTA and FQGNSA. The length of the CDR3 is 15 residues. Looking up the rest from reference TRBV7-2 and TRBJ1-1 gives the full variable domain: GAGVSQSPSNKVTEKGKDVELRCDPISGHTALYWYRQSLGQGLEFLIYFQGNSAPDKSGLPSDRFSAERTGGSVSTLTIQRTQQEDSAVYLCASSSPGHLNTEAFFGQGTRLTVV.

This clone was seen a handful of times. The chain carries TRBV7-3 and TRBJ2-7, with 11 positions matching TRBD1. Germline lookup yields CDR1 SGHTA and CDR2 FQGTGA. CDR3 length: 16 residues. With V trimmed by 0 bases and J by 3 bases, 4 bases remained unmatched. This CDR3 is CASSLTGQGAGYEQYF. CDR3 nucleotides: TGTGCCAGCAGCTTAACCGGACAGGGGGCGGGCTACGAGCAGTACTTC. Looking up the rest from reference TRBV7-3 and TRBJ2-7 gives the full variable domain: GAGVSQTPSNKVTEKGKYVELRCDPISGHTALYWYRQSLGQGPEFLIYFQGTGAADDSGLPNDRFFAVRPEGSVSTLKIQRTERGDSAVYLCASSLTGQGAGYEQYFGPGTRLTVT.

CDR3 protein: CASSFPKQGNTEAFF. In nucleotides, the CDR3 is TGTGCCAGCAGCTTCCCAAAACAGGGGAACACTGAAGCTTTCTTT. The chain recombines TRBV7-9 with TRBJ1-1, with a possible D match to TRBD1 (6 bases). The germline V and J ends were trimmed by 3 bases and 1 base, with 12 bases remaining between them. This CDR3 comprises 15 residues. From germline, CDR1 is SEHNR and CDR2 FQNEAQ (reference sequence).